One sample yielded the 20 T cell receptor beta chains listed below, sequenced in a study of shared clonotypes between healthy human individuals (dated by TCRdb to 2020 to 2022). The library was produced with the immunoSEQ multiplex PCR assay. TCRdb limited this immuneACCESS table to in-frame rearrangements with V and J called. A share of clones is missing; checked studies link under half to unresolved V genes, and the rest is unexplained. Recorded for this sample are some 96,000 clones; less than 50% of them occurred a single time. Over 13% of the sample is held by the ten biggest clonotypes. The sample consisted of PBMCs. These receptors were collected from a woman in her 40s in good health. Some clones in this sample may be carry-over from other donors' samples.

The chain links TRBV29-1 to TRBJ2-5; 10 nucleotides line up with TRBD2. The DNA end is more similar to TRBJ2-7, so the J call may be wrong. Germline V gene sequence: CDR1 SQVTM, CDR2 ANQGSEA. The CDR3 has 14 residues. In nucleotides, the CDR3 is TGCAGCGTTCTAGGACTAGCGGCTACCTACGAGCAGTACTTC. Amino acids: CSVLGLAATYEQYF.

This clone was seen ten or more times. J is TRBJ2-7 and V is TRBV4-2; D gene unclear. The germline V gene encodes CDR1 LGHNA and CDR2 YNFKEQ. The V end was cut by 0 bases, the J end by 2 bases, with 11 bases between. The CDR3 totals 15 residues. The CDR3 spells CASSQEAEPPYEQYF. The CDR3 coding sequence is TGTGCCAGCAGCCAAGAGGCGGAGCCCCCCTACGAGCAGTACTTC.

V is TRBV25-1 and J is TRBJ1-2, with D hard to call. This CDR3 contains 15 residues. Per the germline V gene, CDR1 is MGHDK and CDR2 is SYGVNS. The V end was cut by 4 bases, the J end by 0 bases, with 12 bases between. CDR3 region: CASSVWGGANYGYTF. The CDR3 nucleotides are TGTGCCAGCAGTGTTTGGGGTGGTGCTAACTATGGCTACACCTTC.

The sample holds many counts of this clone. The rearrangement uses TRBV30 and TRBJ1-2; D unresolved. CDR1 GTSNPN and CDR2 SVGIG come from the germline V gene (reference sequence). V was shortened by 0 bases and J by 4 bases, with 9 bases between the two germline ends. The length of the CDR3 is 13 residues. For the CDR3, the DNA is TGTGCCTGGAGTGTTGGTCAGAGCTATGGCTACACCTTC. It is translated as CAWSVGQSYGYTF.

The V gene is TRBV19, the J gene TRBJ2-3, with 7 bases aligning to TRBD2. Trimming cost V 9 bases and J 4 bases; bases outside gene matches: 13. Per the germline V gene, CDR1 is LNHDA and CDR2 is SQIVND (reference sequence). The CDR3 length is 15 residues. As DNA, the CDR3 is TGTGCCAGCCATCCCGGGGCGGGAGTTCCAGATACGCAGTATTTT. Translating gives CASHPGAGVPDTQYF.

The J gene is TRBJ2-2, the V gene TRBV10-3; no definite D call. CDR3 length: 13 residues. With 10 bases removed from V and 0 bases from J, the gap between germline ends came to 9 bases. Germline lookup yields CDR1 ENHRY and CDR2 SYGVKD. The DNA for the CDR3 is TGTGCCAGCCATGCTTCGAACACCGGGGAGCTGTTTTTT. Translation gives CASHASNTGELFF.

V is TRBV19 and J is TRBJ1-1; tentative D call: TRBD1 (5 bases). The CDR3 extends over 14 amino acids. Germline CDR1 LNHDA, CDR2 SQIVND (reference sequence). Trimming took 5 bases from V and 2 from J, leaving 12 bases between them. The CDR3, as DNA: TGTGCCAGTAGTGGGATCGGGGCAAACACTGAAGCTTTCTTT. Protein: CASSGIGANTEAFF. The variable domain in full, completed from reference TRBV19 and TRBJ1-1, reads DGGITQSPKYLFRKEGQNVTLSCEQNLNHDAMYWYRQDPGQGLRLIYYSQIVNDFQKGDIAEGYSVSREKKESFPLTVTSAQKNPTAFYLCASSGIGANTEAFFGQGTRLTVV.

This clone was counted ten times or more. The CDR3 sequence is CASRPRGSPATQYF. Here the CDR3 DNA reads TGTGCCAGCAGACCCAGGGGGAGCCCGGCGACCCAGTACTTC. This chain joins TRBV28 and TRBJ2-5, with 7 bases fitting TRBD1. The CDR3 length is 14 residues. The junction had 11 bases not matched to a gene; V was cut back by 6 bases and J by 7 bases. Germline V CDR1 and CDR2: MDHEN, SYDVKM.

This chain links TRBV6-1 with TRBJ2-7, with D tentatively TRBD2 (6 bases). The length of the CDR3 is 15 residues. In germline, CDR1 is MNHNS, CDR2 SASEGT. With 1 base removed from V and 2 bases from J, the gap between germline ends came to 12 bases. The CDR3 protein is CASSEGTGEAYEQYF. The CDR3 DNA reads as TGTGCCAGCAGTGAAGGGACGGGAGAGGCCTACGAGCAGTACTTC.

The CDR3 spells CASRAGQDNQPQHF. Written as DNA, the CDR3 is TGTGCCAGCAGGGCCGGACAGGACAATCAGCCCCAGCATTTT. This chain joins TRBV6-6 and TRBJ1-5; 7 bases are shared with TRBD1. The trim removed 6 bases at V and 3 bases at J, leaving 5 bases unmatched. The CDR3 has 14 amino acids. Per the germline V gene, CDR1 is MNHNY and CDR2 is SVGAGI (reference sequence).

The table lists this clone with a few counts. A junction end diverges from the germline sequence, so it may reflect a read error. V usage is TRBV7-9 and J usage is TRBJ1-4; 10 nucleotides agree with TRBD1. The CDR3 spans 16 residues. Germline values: CDR1 SEHNR, CDR2 FQNEAQ (reference sequence). The CDR3 DNA is TGTGCCAGCAGCTTTAGGACAGGGGGAGCTAATGGAAAACTGTTTTTT. Encoded protein: CASSFRTGGANGKLFF.

This chain links TRBV5-4 with TRBJ2-7, with 7 positions matching TRBD1. This CDR3 region has 14 residues. Trimming cost V 3 bases and J 0 bases; bases outside gene matches: 3. Per germline, CDR1 SGHNT and CDR2 YYREEE (reference sequence). This chain's CDR3 is CASSSDRSSYEQYF. The DNA for the CDR3 is TGTGCCAGCAGCTCGGACAGGAGCTCCTACGAGCAGTACTTC.

As DNA, the CDR3 is TGCAGCGGGTCGACTAGCCCTTCATCCGATGAGCAGTTCTTC. Translation gives CSGSTSPSSDEQFF. The chain links TRBV29-1 to TRBJ2-1; 7 nucleotides agree with TRBD2. The CDR3 runs 14 residues. V dropped 7 bases and J dropped 8; count of bases not matched to a gene: 14. Germline CDR1 and CDR2: SQVTM and ANQGSEA.

This clone was observed a handful of times. The chain uses TRBV15 and TRBJ1-5, with D perhaps TRBD1 (5 bases). The CDR3 is made up of 14 amino acids. The germline V gene encodes CDR1 LNHNV and CDR2 YYDKDF (reference sequence). The V end lost 3 bases, the J end lost 3 bases, and 9 bases lay between the germline ends. CDR3 DNA sequence: TGTGCCACCAGCAGGACAGTAGACAATCAGCCCCAGCATTTT. Translated: CATSRTVDNQPQHF.

This clone was detected a few times. The chain employs TRBV29-1 and TRBJ2-4; D may be TRBD1 or TRBD2 (5 bases each). From germline, CDR1 is SQVTM and CDR2 ANQGSEA. The V end lost 1 base, the J end lost 6 bases, and 13 bases lay between the germline ends. This CDR3 region has 14 residues. DNA of the CDR3: TGCAGCGTTGAAGTCGACGGGACCAGAAACATTCAGTACTTC. It codes for CSVEVDGTRNIQYF. Based on the CDR3 plus reference TRBV29-1 and TRBJ2-4, the full variable domain is SAVISQKPSRDICQRGTSLTIQCQVDSQVTMMFWYRQQPGQSLTLIATANQGSEATYESGFVIDKFPISRPNLTFSTLTVSNMSPEDSSIYLCSVEVDGTRNIQYFGAGTRLSVL.

The chain links TRBV18 to TRBJ2-7, with TRBD2 identical over 7 bases. CDR3 length equals 13 residues. J lost 3 bases, V lost 3 bases, and 2 bases had no gene match. Looked up from germline, CDR1 is KGHSH and CDR2 is LQKENI. CDR3 DNA: TGTGCCAGCTCACCCGCTAGCGGCTACGAGCAGTACTTC. It codes for CASSPASGYEQYF.

The sample holds many counts of this clone. V usage is TRBV5-4 and J usage is TRBJ2-1; D not resolved. The CDR3 totals 14 residues. Trimming stripped 1 base from V and 7 bases from J, with 12 bases between. The germline V gene has CDR1 SGHNT and CDR2 YYREEE (reference sequence). CDR3 in DNA: TGTGCCAGCAGCTTGTTGGTTGAGAGTAATGAGCAGTTCTTC. It translates to CASSLLVESNEQFF.

V and J are TRBV27 and TRBJ2-7, with 8 positions matching TRBD2. Germline CDR1 MNHEY, CDR2 SMNVEV (reference sequence). With 2 bases clipped from V and 4 bases from J, the junction kept 4 bases outside the gene matches. This CDR3 is built from 14 residues. The CDR3 sequence: CASSLGLARYEQYF. CDR3 DNA sequence: TGTGCCAGCAGTTTAGGACTAGCTAGGTACGAGCAGTACTTC.

This clone was recorded at least ten times. Other DNA sequences of this sample code for an identical CDR3. The chain carries TRBV21-1 and TRBJ1-5. TRBV21-1 is noted as a pseudogene. The CDR3 contains 13 residues. The CDR3, as DNA: TGTGCCAGCAGCAGCTTGGGGGATCAGCCCCAGCATTTT. Encoded protein: CASSSLGDQPQHF.

Sample share makes this clone medium-sized. The chain couples TRBV30 to TRBJ2-7; tentative D call: TRBD1 (6 bases). The CDR3 is 12 residues long. The ends were cut back, 8 bases at V and 1 base at J, with 12 bases in the middle. Germline-derived CDR1 and CDR2 are GTSNPN and SVGIG (reference sequence). In DNA, the CDR3 is TGTGCCGGAACAGGGAATTCCTACGAGCAGTACTTC. The encoded protein is CAGTGNSYEQYF.